The 26 T cell receptor beta chains below all came from one sample that was sequenced in a study of cytomegalovirus exposure and HLA in healthy donors. Researchers ran the PCR with 60 Vbeta and 13 Jbeta primers. The method was immunoSEQ multiplex PCR; TCRdb's version includes in-frame clones alone and lacks a portion of them. The sample spans 90,000 to 130,000 clones; the ten largest clones claim about 6.8%. Sequencing was done on a sample of PBMCs. The receptors derive from a man in his forties in good health and CMV-seropositive.

V usage is TRBV9 and J usage is TRBJ2-5; 8 bases match TRBD1. CDR1 is SGDLS and CDR2 is YYNGEE in the germline V gene. V lost 4 bases, J lost 0 bases, and 5 bases stayed unmatched. This CDR3 comprises 15 residues. CDR3 amino acids: CASSSRGQDQETQYF. CDR3 coding DNA: TGTGCCAGCAGCTCTAGGGGACAGGACCAAGAGACCCAGTACTTC.

The chain employs TRBV25-1 and TRBJ1-3; 10 bases map to TRBD1. The CDR3 totals 17 residues. Per the germline V gene, CDR1 is MGHDK and CDR2 is SYGVNS. After removal of 6 bases from V and 2 bases from J, the junction contained 10 bases not matched to a gene. The CDR3 DNA sequence: TGTGCCAGCAGCTCGGGGGACAGGGGAAGGGCTGGAAACACCATATATTTT. It is translated as CASSSGDRGRAGNTIYF.

The rearrangement joins TRBV30 to TRBJ2-5; 7 nucleotides agree with TRBD1. The CDR3 runs 13 residues. The V and J ends lost 4 bases and 5 bases, in that order; junction bases with no gene match: 7. Germline V lookup: CDR1 GTSNPN, CDR2 SVGIG (reference sequence). The CDR3 here is CAWIRRGTETQYF. The CDR3 DNA is TGTGCCTGGATACGCAGGGGGACGGAGACCCAGTACTTC.

The genes are TRBV13 and TRBJ1-2; the D gene is possibly TRBD1 (5 bases). The CDR3 loop spans 12 amino acids. Looked up from germline, CDR1 is PRHDT and CDR2 is FYEKMQ (reference sequence). The V end lost 4 bases, the J end lost 7 bases, and 10 bases lay between the germline ends. Here the CDR3 reads CASSSRQFGYTF. The CDR3 region has the DNA TGTGCCAGCAGCTCACGACAGTTTGGCTACACCTTC.

The chain is built from TRBV5-1 and TRBJ2-1, with D possibly being TRBD1 (6 bases). V was shortened by 0 bases and J by 12 bases, with 16 bases between the two germline ends. Germline V CDR1 and CDR2: SGHRS, YFSETQ. This CDR3 contains 14 residues. The CDR3 DNA reads as TGCGCCAGCAGCTTGGAGGGACAAATAGATCCGCAGTTCTTC. Its protein is CASSLEGQIDPQFF.

The chain links TRBV9 to TRBJ2-1; no definite D call. The CDR3 extends over 15 amino acids. Germline CDR1 and CDR2: SGDLS and YYNGEE. Between the trimmed V and J ends, which lost 3 bases and 8 bases, there was a span of 18 bases. DNA of the CDR3: TGTGCCAGCAGCGCCAGGTTAGATGTTCGCGATGAGCAGTTCTTC. Translated, it gives CASSARLDVRDEQFF. The full variable domain, completed using reference TRBV9 and TRBJ2-1, is DSGVTQTPKHLITATGQRVTLRCSPRSGDLSVYWYQQSLDQGLQFLIQYYNGEERAKGNILERFSAQQFPDLHSELNLSSLELGDSALYFCASSARLDVRDEQFFGPGTRLTVL.

This chain joins TRBV29-1 and TRBJ2-2; D is possibly TRBD1 (6 bases). The CDR3 totals 15 residues. CDR1 is SQVTM, CDR2 ANQGSEA, per germline. The V end lost 4 bases, the J end lost 8 bases, and 20 bases lay between the germline ends. CDR3 region: CSVVGLERGTGELFF. The CDR3 coding sequence is TGCAGCGTTGTCGGGCTAGAGAGGGGGACGGGGGAGCTGTTTTTT.

The chain has TRBV7-9 and TRBJ2-1; tentatively, D is TRBD2 (5 bases). Deletions cut 6 bases from V and 7 bases from J, with 13 bases between. The CDR3 spans 13 residues. Germline CDR1 reads SEHNR; CDR2 reads FQNEAQ (reference sequence). CDR3 in amino acids: CASSIGRENEQFF. In DNA, the CDR3 is TGTGCCAGCAGTATTGGCCGGGAAAATGAGCAGTTCTTC.

V gene TRBV29-1 combines with J gene TRBJ2-1, with unresolved D. Trimming stripped 7 bases from V and 4 bases from J, with 11 bases between. CDR1 and CDR2 (germline): SQVTM, ANQGSEA. The CDR3 has 12 amino acids. The chain's CDR3 is CSAREPYNEQFF. CDR3 in DNA: TGCAGCGCCCGCGAGCCTTACAATGAGCAGTTCTTC.

This rearrangement joins TRBV7-9 to TRBJ2-5; TRBD2 is a possible D gene (5 bases). Germline CDR1 reads SEHNR; CDR2 reads FQNEAQ (reference sequence). Trimming shortened V by 1 base and J by 8 bases, and 11 bases separated the two germline ends. The CDR3 loop spans 13 amino acids. CDR3 region: CASSLGAGGTQYF. In nucleotides, the CDR3 is TGTGCCAGCAGCTTAGGGGCGGGTGGAACCCAGTACTTC.

The gene calls are TRBV15 and TRBJ2-7, with 10 bases matching TRBD1. Germline CDR1 and CDR2: LNHNV and YYDKDF (reference sequence). CDR3 length: 16 residues. The junction had 11 bases not matched to a gene; V was cut back by 5 bases and J by 4 bases. The CDR3 sequence is CATSPRGGTGAYEQYF. The CDR3 region has the DNA TGTGCCACCAGCCCCCGAGGCGGGACAGGGGCATACGAGCAGTACTTC.

The rearrangement joins TRBV10-2 to TRBJ2-1; the D gene is possibly TRBD2 (6 bases). V lost 7 bases and J lost 4, with 17 bases in between. Per germline, CDR1 WSHSY and CDR2 SAAADI. This CDR3 has 15 amino acids. The CDR3 is CASTQTALAYNEQFF. CDR3 nucleotide sequence: TGCGCCAGCACCCAAACCGCTCTAGCGTACAATGAGCAGTTCTTC.

The rearrangement links TRBV30 to TRBJ1-2; tentative D call: TRBD1 (5 bases). CDR1 is GTSNPN, CDR2 SVGIG, per germline (reference sequence). The germline V and J ends were trimmed by 1 base and 8 bases, with 14 bases remaining between them. There are 13 residues in the CDR3. CDR3 protein: CAWSEGRGRGYTF. CDR3 bases: TGTGCCTGGAGTGAAGGGCGGGGGAGAGGCTACACCTTC. Together with reference TRBV30 and TRBJ1-2, the CDR3 gives the full variable domain: SQTIHQWPATLVQPVGSPLSLECTVEGTSNPNLYWYRQAAGRGLQLLFYSVGIGQISSEVPQNLSASRPQDRQFILSSKKLLLSDSGFYLCAWSEGRGRGYTFGSGTRLTVV.

The chain couples TRBV6-6 to TRBJ1-3, with TRBD1 as a possible D gene (5 bases). Germline assignment: CDR1 MNHNY and CDR2 SVGAGI (reference sequence). This CDR3 has 15 amino acids. V was clipped by 6 bases and J by 0 bases, with 12 bases between them. This CDR3 is CASRGTQSSGNTIYF. CDR3 DNA: TGTGCCAGCAGGGGGACTCAGAGCTCTGGAAACACCATATATTTT.

This chain links TRBV7-2 with TRBJ2-5, with D possibly matching TRBD1 (6 bases). V was clipped by 3 bases and J by 1 base, with 15 bases between them. This CDR3 is 16 amino acids long. CDR1 is SGHTA and CDR2 is FQGNSA in the germline V gene. Written as DNA, the CDR3 is TGTGCCAGCAGCTTTTCCCGCTGGACAGTCCAAGAGACCCAGTACTTC. This encodes CASSFSRWTVQETQYF. Supplemented by reference TRBV7-2 and TRBJ2-5, the full variable domain reads GAGVSQSPSNKVTEKGKDVELRCDPISGHTALYWYRQSLGQGLEFLIYFQGNSAPDKSGLPSDRFSAERTGGSVSTLTIQRTQQEDSAVYLCASSFSRWTVQETQYFGPGTRLLVL.

The gene calls are TRBV5-1 and TRBJ2-3; D is perhaps TRBD2 (6 bases). V lost 1 base, J lost 3 bases, and 9 bases lay in between. Germline loops: CDR1 SGHRS, CDR2 YFSETQ. This CDR3 is built from 14 residues. The CDR3 loop reads CASSLTGVTDTQYF. CDR3 coding DNA: TGCGCCAGCAGCTTGACGGGGGTTACAGATACGCAGTATTTT.

The chain has TRBV10-1 and TRBJ1-3; D is uncertain. The end of the DNA fits TRBJ2-2 better, so the J call may be wrong. This CDR3 contains 13 residues. In germline, CDR1 is WNHNN, CDR2 SYGVQD (reference sequence). The CDR3 loop reads CASSVKGTGELFF. CDR3 DNA sequence: TGCGCCAGCAGTGTCAAGGGTACCGGGGAGCTGTTTTTT.

The rearrangement uses TRBV9 and TRBJ2-7, with TRBD2 identical over 15 bases. Germline V gives CDR1 SGDLS, CDR2 YYNGEE. V shed 2 bases, J shed 2 bases, and the junction held 11 bases outside the gene matches. The CDR3 is made up of 19 amino acids. The CDR3 DNA reads TGTGCCAGCAGCGTCGGACTAGCGGGAGGGCCTAACCTACCCTACGAGCAGTACTTC. It encodes CASSVGLAGGPNLPYEQYF.

The chain links TRBV27 to TRBJ1-2; no clear D. This CDR3 has 13 residues. CDR1 MNHEY and CDR2 SMNVEV come from the germline V gene (reference sequence). Deletions cut 8 bases from V and 3 bases from J, with 13 bases between. The CDR3 nucleotides read TGTGCCAGCCGACTAGCAGGCGACTATGGCTACACCTTC. Translated: CASRLAGDYGYTF.

The J gene is TRBJ1-1, the V gene TRBV7-2, with unresolved D. The CDR3 length is 16 residues. With 1 base removed from V and 1 base from J, the gap between germline ends came to 13 bases. Germline lookup yields CDR1 SGHTA and CDR2 FQGNSA. CDR3 nucleotide sequence: TGTGCCAGCAGCTTAGGTCGTGGGCCCGAGAACACTGAAGCTTTCTTT. Translation gives CASSLGRGPENTEAFF.

The V and J genes are TRBV15 and TRBJ2-2; the match to TRBD1 covers 9 bases. The J segment lost 8 bases and the V segment lost 5 bases, leaving 12 bases of the junction unmatched. Looked up from germline, CDR1 is LNHNV and CDR2 is YYDKDF (reference sequence). The CDR3 contains 16 residues. CDR3 protein: CATSPLRTGEEGELFF. CDR3 bases: TGTGCCACCAGCCCACTTCGGACAGGGGAAGAAGGGGAGCTGTTTTTT. Filled out from reference TRBV15 and TRBJ2-2, the complete variable domain reads DAMVIQNPRYQVTQFGKPVTLSCSQTLNHNVMYWYQQKSSQAPKLLFHYYDKDFNNEADTPDNFQSRRPNTSFCFLDIRSPGLGDTAMYLCATSPLRTGEEGELFFGEGSRLTVL.

V is TRBV5-1 and J is TRBJ1-3, with 7 bases aligning to TRBD1. CDR1 and CDR2 (germline): SGHRS, YFSETQ. CDR3 length: 14 amino acids. V dropped 2 bases and J dropped 3; count of bases not matched to a gene: 2. CDR3 nucleotide sequence: TGCGCCAGCAGCTTAGGGGGCGATGGAAACACCATATATTTT. It specifies CASSLGGDGNTIYF.

This chain joins TRBV5-1 and TRBJ1-3; 7 bases are shared with TRBD1. This CDR3 is built from 14 residues. The V segment lost 4 bases and the J segment 2 bases; nucleotides outside the gene matches: 3. Germline V gene lookup returns CDR1 SGHRS and CDR2 YFSETQ. The CDR3 sequence is CASSHGTAGNTIYF. The CDR3 DNA follows: TGCGCCAGCAGCCACGGGACAGCTGGAAACACCATATATTTT.

This chain links TRBV6-1 with TRBJ2-5; weak D call: TRBD1 (6 bases). Trimming pared 7 bases from V and 5 bases from J, leaving 17 bases between. Per the germline V gene, CDR1 is MNHNS and CDR2 is SASEGT. The CDR3 sequence is 14 residues long. CDR3 region: CASTISGARETQYF. The CDR3 DNA reads TGTGCCAGCACCATCTCAGGGGCGCGGGAGACCCAGTACTTC.

This chain uses TRBV5-1 with TRBJ2-1; 8 positions agree with TRBD2. After removal of 3 bases from V and 0 bases from J, the junction contained 5 bases not matched to a gene. CDR3 length: 16 amino acids. Germline V gene data show CDR1 as SGHRS and CDR2 as YFSETQ. CDR3 in DNA: TGCGCCAGCAGCTACGGACTAGCCATCTCCTACAATGAGCAGTTCTTC. Its protein product is CASSYGLAISYNEQFF.

The CDR3 loop is CASLPRGNTGELFF. The CDR3, as DNA: TGTGCCAGCCTCCCCCGGGGGAACACCGGGGAGCTGTTTTTT. This sequence joins TRBV6-5 and TRBJ2-2; TRBD2 is a possible D gene (5 bases). The germline V gene encodes CDR1 MNHEY and CDR2 SVGAGI. V was shortened by 8 bases and J by 1 base, with 11 bases between the two germline ends. This CDR3 comprises 14 residues.